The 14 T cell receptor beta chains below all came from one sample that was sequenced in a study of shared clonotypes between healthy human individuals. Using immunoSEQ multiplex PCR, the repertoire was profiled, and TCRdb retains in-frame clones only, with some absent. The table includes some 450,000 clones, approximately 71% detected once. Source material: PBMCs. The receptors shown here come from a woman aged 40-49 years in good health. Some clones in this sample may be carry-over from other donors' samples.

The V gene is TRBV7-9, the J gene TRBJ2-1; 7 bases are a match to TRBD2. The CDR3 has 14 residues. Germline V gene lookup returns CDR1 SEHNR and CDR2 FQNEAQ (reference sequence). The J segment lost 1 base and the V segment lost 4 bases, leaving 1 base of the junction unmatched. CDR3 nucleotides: TGTGCCAGCAGCTGGGAGGGTTCCTACAATGAGCAGTTCTTC. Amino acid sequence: CASSWEGSYNEQFF. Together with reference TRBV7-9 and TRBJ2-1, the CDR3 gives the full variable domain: DTGVSQNPRHKITKRGQNVTFRCDPISEHNRLYWYRQTLGQGPEFLTYFQNEAQLEKSRLLSDRFSAERPKGSFSTLEIQRTEQGDSAMYLCASSWEGSYNEQFFGPGTRLTVL.

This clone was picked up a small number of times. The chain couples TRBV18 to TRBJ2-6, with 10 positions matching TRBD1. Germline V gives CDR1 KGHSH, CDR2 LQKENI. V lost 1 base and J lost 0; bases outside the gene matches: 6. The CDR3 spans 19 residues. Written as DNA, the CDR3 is TGTGCCAGCTCACCACTTGGGACAGGGGACCTCTCTGGGGCCAACGTCCTGACTTTC. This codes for CASSPLGTGDLSGANVLTF.

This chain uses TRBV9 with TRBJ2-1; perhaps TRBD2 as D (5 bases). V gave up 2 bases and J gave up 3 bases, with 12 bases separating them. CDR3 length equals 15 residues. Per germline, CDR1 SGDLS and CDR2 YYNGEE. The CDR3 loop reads CASSVSEASYNEQFF. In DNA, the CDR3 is TGTGCCAGCAGCGTTTCGGAGGCCAGCTACAATGAGCAGTTCTTC.

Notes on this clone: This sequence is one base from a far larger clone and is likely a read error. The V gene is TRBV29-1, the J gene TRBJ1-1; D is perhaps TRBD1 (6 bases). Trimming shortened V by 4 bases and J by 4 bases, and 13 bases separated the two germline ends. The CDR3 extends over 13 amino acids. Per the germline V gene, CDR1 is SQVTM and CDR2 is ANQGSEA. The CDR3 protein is CSVVNRDATEAFF. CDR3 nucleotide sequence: TGCAGCGTTGTGAACAGGGACGCCACTGAAGCTTTCTTT.

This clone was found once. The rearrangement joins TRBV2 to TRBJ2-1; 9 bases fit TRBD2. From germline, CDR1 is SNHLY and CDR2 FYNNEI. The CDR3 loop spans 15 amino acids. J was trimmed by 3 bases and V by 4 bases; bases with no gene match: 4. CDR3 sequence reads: CASSASSGSYNEQFF. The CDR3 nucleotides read TGTGCCAGCAGTGCGAGTAGCGGGAGCTACAATGAGCAGTTCTTC.

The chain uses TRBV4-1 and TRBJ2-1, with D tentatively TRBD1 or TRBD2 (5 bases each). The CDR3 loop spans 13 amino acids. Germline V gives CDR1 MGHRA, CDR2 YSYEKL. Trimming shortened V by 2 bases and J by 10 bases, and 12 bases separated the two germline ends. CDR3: CASSQFRWGEQFF. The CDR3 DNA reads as TGCGCCAGCAGCCAATTCAGGTGGGGGGAGCAGTTCTTC.

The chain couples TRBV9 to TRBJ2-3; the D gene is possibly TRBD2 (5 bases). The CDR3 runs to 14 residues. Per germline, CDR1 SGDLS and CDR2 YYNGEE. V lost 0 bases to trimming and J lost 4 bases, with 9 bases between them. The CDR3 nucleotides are TGTGCCAGCAGCGTAGGGCTAGCCCCAGATACGCAGTATTTT. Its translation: CASSVGLAPDTQYF.

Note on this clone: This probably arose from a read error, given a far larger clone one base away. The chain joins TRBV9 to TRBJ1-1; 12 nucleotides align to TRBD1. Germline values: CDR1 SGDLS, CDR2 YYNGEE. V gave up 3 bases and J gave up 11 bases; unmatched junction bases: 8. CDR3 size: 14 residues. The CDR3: CASSAGTGGSEAFF. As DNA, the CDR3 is TGTGCCAGCAGCGCGGGGACAGGGGGCTCCGAGGCTTTCTTT.

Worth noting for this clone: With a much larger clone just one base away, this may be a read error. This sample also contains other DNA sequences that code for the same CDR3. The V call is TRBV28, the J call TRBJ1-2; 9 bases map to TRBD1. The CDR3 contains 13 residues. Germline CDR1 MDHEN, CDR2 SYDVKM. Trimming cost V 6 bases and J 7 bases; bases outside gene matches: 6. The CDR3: CASSKRTGVGYTF. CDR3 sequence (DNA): TGTGCCAGCAGCAAGAGGACAGGGGTTGGCTACACCTTC.

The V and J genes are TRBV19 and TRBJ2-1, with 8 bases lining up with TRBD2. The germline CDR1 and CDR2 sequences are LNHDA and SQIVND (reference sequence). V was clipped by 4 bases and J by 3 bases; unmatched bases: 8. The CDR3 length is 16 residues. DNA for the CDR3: TGTGCCAGTAGTACCTCCCACGGGGGGGGCTACAATGAGCAGTTCTTC. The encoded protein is CASSTSHGGGYNEQFF.

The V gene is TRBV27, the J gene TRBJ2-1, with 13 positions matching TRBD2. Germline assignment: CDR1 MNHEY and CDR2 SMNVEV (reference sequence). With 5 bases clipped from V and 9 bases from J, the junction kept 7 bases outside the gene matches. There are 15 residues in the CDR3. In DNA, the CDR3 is TGTGCCAGCAGTCCTGGACTAGCGGGAGTGTCTGAGCAGTTCTTC. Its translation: CASSPGLAGVSEQFF.

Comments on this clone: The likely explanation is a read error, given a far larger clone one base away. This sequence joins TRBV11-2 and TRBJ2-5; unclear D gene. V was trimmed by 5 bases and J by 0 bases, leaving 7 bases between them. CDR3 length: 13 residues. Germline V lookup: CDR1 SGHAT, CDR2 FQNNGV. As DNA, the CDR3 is TGTGCCAGCAGCCCACAGTACCAAGAGACCCAGTACTTC. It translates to CASSPQYQETQYF.

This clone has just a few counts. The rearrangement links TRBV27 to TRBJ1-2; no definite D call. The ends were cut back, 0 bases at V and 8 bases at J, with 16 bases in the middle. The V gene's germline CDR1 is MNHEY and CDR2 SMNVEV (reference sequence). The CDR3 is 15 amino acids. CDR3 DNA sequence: TGTGCCAGCAGTTTATCAGGCGTGTCAGTGGGGGGCTACACCTTC. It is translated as CASSLSGVSVGGYTF.

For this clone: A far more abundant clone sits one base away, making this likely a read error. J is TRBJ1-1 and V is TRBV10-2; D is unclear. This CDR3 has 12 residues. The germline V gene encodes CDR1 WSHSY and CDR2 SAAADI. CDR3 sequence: CATSESYTEAFF. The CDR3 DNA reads TGCGCCACCAGTGAGTCCTACACTGAAGCTTTCTTT.